This TCR beta chain was retrieved from a study of metastatic and nonmetastatic thyroid tumors. Study results and caveats: Relative to benign nodules, malignant thyroid tumors were reportedly characterized by significantly elevated TCR beta diversity in blood and tumor.

A note on this clone: The antigen remains undetermined.

TCRdb called clones again from the PCR reads with MiXCR. The top ten hold about 25% of the sample, which has more than 12,000 clones, roughly 3.5% seen once. The ends were cut back, 7 bases at V and 5 bases at J, with 8 bases in the middle. The CDR3 is made up of 12 amino acids. Germline CDR1 reads MNHEY; CDR2 reads SMNVEV (reference sequence). Thyroid surgery was preceded by no treatment in any patient. The chain couples TRBV27 to TRBJ2-2; the D is unclear. Sequencing was performed on tumor tissue. This sequence originates from a female donor with papillary thyroid cancer or a benign thyroid nodule (not recorded which). Some clones in this sample may be carry-over from other donors' samples. The CDR3 loop reads CASKSRTGELFF. The CDR3 DNA sequence: TGTGCCAGCAAAAGTAGAACCGGGGAGCTGTTTTTT.